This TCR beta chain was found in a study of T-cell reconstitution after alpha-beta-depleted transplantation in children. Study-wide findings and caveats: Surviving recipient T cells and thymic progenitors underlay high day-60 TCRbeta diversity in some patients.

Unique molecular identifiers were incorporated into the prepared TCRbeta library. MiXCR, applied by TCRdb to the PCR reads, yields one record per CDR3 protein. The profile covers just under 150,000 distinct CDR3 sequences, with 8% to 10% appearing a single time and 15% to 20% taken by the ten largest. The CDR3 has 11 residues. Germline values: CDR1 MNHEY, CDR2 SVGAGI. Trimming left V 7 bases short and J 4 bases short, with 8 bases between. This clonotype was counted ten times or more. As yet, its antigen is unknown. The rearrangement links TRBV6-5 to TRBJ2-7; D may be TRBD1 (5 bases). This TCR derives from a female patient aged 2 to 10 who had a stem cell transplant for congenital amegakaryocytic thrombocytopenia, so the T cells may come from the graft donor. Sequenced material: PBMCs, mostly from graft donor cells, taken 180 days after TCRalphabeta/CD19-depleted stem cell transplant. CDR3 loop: CASMGPYEQYF. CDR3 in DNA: TGTGCCAGCATGGGGCCTTACGAGCAGTACTTC.